The 28 T cell receptor beta chains reported below all come from one sample, sequenced in a study of T cell responses to AZD1222 COVID-19 vaccine. Clones were sequenced by immunoSEQ multiplex PCR, and TCRdb holds only the in-frame ones, with some missing. The sample lists about 88,000 clones, about 90% occurring once. Sequenced material: peripheral blood, taken on day 0 of MenACWY control vaccination. Every receptor here comes from an adult in good health.

The gene calls are TRBV7-9 and TRBJ2-1, with D possibly being TRBD1 or TRBD2 (6 bases each). Between the trimmed V and J ends, which lost 4 bases and 6 bases, there was a span of 16 bases. Germline CDR1 SEHNR, CDR2 FQNEAQ (reference sequence). The length of the CDR3 is 15 residues. The CDR3 loop reads CASSWGADRGNEQFF. The CDR3 nucleotides read TGTGCCAGCAGCTGGGGGGCCGATAGGGGCAATGAGCAGTTCTTC.

The genes are TRBV28 and TRBJ1-1, with a weak D call TRBD1 (6 bases). Per germline, CDR1 MDHEN and CDR2 SYDVKM. V lost 0 bases to trimming and J lost 1 base, with 9 bases between them. The CDR3 is 15 residues long. CDR3 coding DNA: TGTGCCAGCAGTTTATGGGGGGGCCCGAACACTGAAGCTTTCTTT. This translates into CASSLWGGPNTEAFF.

This clone was seen a single time. The CDR3 here is CASSWGQADSPLHF. The CDR3 DNA is TGTGCCAGCAGCTGGGGACAGGCCGATTCACCCCTCCACTTT. The chain links TRBV5-4 to TRBJ1-6; 8 bases are shared with TRBD1. Germline V gene sequence: CDR1 SGHNT, CDR2 YYREEE (reference sequence). The CDR3 has 14 residues. V dropped 3 bases and J dropped 8; count of bases not matched to a gene: 4.

V gene TRBV18 combines with J gene TRBJ2-6; 12 bases are shared with TRBD1. The CDR3 contains 18 residues. Germline V gene sequence: CDR1 KGHSH, CDR2 LQKENI. The trim removed 0 bases at V and 2 bases at J, leaving 2 bases unmatched. CDR3 coding DNA: TGTGCCAGCTCACCACCCGGGACAGGGGGCGCTGGGGCCAACGTCCTGACTTTC. This gives the protein CASSPPGTGGAGANVLTF.

This rearrangement joins TRBV10-3 to TRBJ2-5; TRBD1 matches 8 bases. V trimming: 6 bases; J trimming: 1 base; junction bases outside the gene matches: 7. The CDR3 totals 15 residues. Germline lookup yields CDR1 ENHRY and CDR2 SYGVKD. The CDR3 protein is CAISAQTGAQETQYF. The CDR3, as DNA: TGTGCCATCAGCGCCCAGACAGGGGCCCAAGAGACCCAGTACTTC.

The CDR3 reads CASSWGTGGTEAFF. As DNA, the CDR3 is TGCGCCAGCAGCTGGGGGACAGGCGGGACTGAAGCTTTCTTT. The J gene is TRBJ1-1, the V gene TRBV5-1; 8 bases agree with TRBD1. CDR1 is SGHRS and CDR2 is YFSETQ in the germline V gene. This CDR3 has 14 amino acids. After removal of 3 bases from V and 5 bases from J, the junction contained 6 bases not matched to a gene.

The table lists this clone with a count of one. This rearrangement joins TRBV4-3 to TRBJ2-2; TRBD1 matches at 7 bases. Trimming cost V 0 bases and J 0 bases; bases outside gene matches: 10. CDR3 length equals 19 residues. The germline V gene has CDR1 LGHNA and CDR2 YSLEER. The CDR3 DNA reads TGCGCCAGCAGCCAAGATTTGAGCACAGGGGCGGCGAACACCGGGGAGCTGTTTTTT. Protein sequence: CASSQDLSTGAANTGELFF.

The rearrangement uses TRBV11-1 and TRBJ1-4; no reliable D call. The V gene lost 1 base and the J gene lost 5 bases, with 8 bases spanning the gap. This CDR3 has 14 residues. The V gene's germline CDR1 is SGHAT and CDR2 FQDESV (reference sequence). The DNA of the CDR3 is TGTGCCAGCAGCTTAGGAACGGGAAATGAAAAACTGTTTTTT. Translating it yields CASSLGTGNEKLFF.

CDR3 sequence: CASSLVTGEGYGYTF. Here the CDR3 DNA reads TGTGCCAGCAGCTTAGTAACGGGGGAAGGGTATGGCTACACCTTC. The chain couples TRBV7-2 to TRBJ1-2, with a tentative D call TRBD1 (5 bases). CDR1 and CDR2 from the germline V gene are SGHTA and FQGNSA. V lost 1 base and J lost 5, with 14 bases in between. The CDR3 consists of 15 residues.

The V and J genes are TRBV7-2 and TRBJ2-2; the D gene could be TRBD1 or TRBD2 (6 bases each). CDR1 is SGHTA, CDR2 FQGNSA, per germline. The CDR3 length is 16 residues. Between the trimmed V and J ends, which lost 2 bases and 3 bases, there was a span of 13 bases. The CDR3 region is CASSLTGGPDTGELFF. The CDR3 DNA reads TGTGCCAGCAGCTTAACTGGGGGGCCCGACACCGGGGAGCTGTTTTTT.

The chain couples TRBV5-6 to TRBJ2-1, with TRBD2 matching 8 bases. The CDR3 runs to 17 residues. Germline trimming cut 3 bases from V and 4 bases from J; bases unmatched to any gene: 12. Germline V CDR1 and CDR2: SGHDT, YYEEEE. The CDR3 reads CASSSGTRARQYNEQFF. The CDR3 DNA sequence: TGTGCCAGCAGCTCCGGGACTAGGGCCAGACAATACAATGAGCAGTTCTTC.

In this sample, this clone turned up once. The chain recombines TRBV28 with TRBJ1-4; 8 bases align to TRBD1. V shed 6 bases, J shed 7 bases, and the junction held 7 bases outside the gene matches. Germline assignment: CDR1 MDHEN and CDR2 SYDVKM. The length of the CDR3 is 14 residues. CDR3 residues: CASRLDRASEKLFF. The CDR3 DNA reads as TGTGCCAGCAGATTGGACAGGGCGAGTGAAAAACTGTTTTTT.

This clone was seen a single time. This chain joins TRBV28 and TRBJ1-2; 7 bases align to TRBD1. This CDR3 is 15 amino acids long. Germline CDR1 reads MDHEN; CDR2 reads SYDVKM. Germline trimming cut 5 bases from V and 4 bases from J; bases unmatched to any gene: 10. The CDR3 here is CASSARGQAPYGYTF. The DNA of the CDR3 is TGTGCCAGCAGTGCGCGCGGACAGGCCCCCTATGGCTACACCTTC.

The rearrangement links TRBV5-4 to TRBJ2-1, with 13 bases fitting TRBD2. This CDR3 spans 15 amino acids. Losses at the gene ends were 2 bases for V and 7 bases for J; bases not matched to a gene: 3. CDR1 is SGHNT and CDR2 is YYREEE in the germline V gene (reference sequence). As DNA, the CDR3 is TGTGCCAGCAGCTTAGGACTAGCGGGGGCAAATGAGCAGTTCTTC. The encoded protein is CASSLGLAGANEQFF.

CDR3 in DNA: TGTGCCAGCAGTTACAGTGGGACTAGCGGTTACGAGCAGTACTTC. Residues: CASSYSGTSGYEQYF. The J gene is TRBJ2-7, the V gene TRBV6-2 or TRBV6-3; 11 nucleotides match TRBD2. Germline CDR1 MNHEY, CDR2 SVGEGT. This CDR3 has 15 residues. After removal of 2 bases from V and 4 bases from J, the junction contained 4 bases not matched to a gene.

The chain couples TRBV7-6 to TRBJ1-1, with D possibly matching TRBD1 (5 bases). Trimming left V 1 base short and J 0 bases short, with 9 bases between. The CDR3 runs 15 residues. CDR1 SGHVS and CDR2 FNYEAQ come from the germline V gene. The CDR3 protein is CASSLGGALNTEAFF. CDR3 in DNA: TGTGCCAGCAGCTTAGGGGGCGCCTTGAACACTGAAGCTTTCTTT. Drawing the rest from reference TRBV7-6 and TRBJ1-1, the complete variable domain is GAGVSQSPRYKVTKRGQDVALRCDPISGHVSLYWYRQALGQGPEFLTYFNYEAQQDKSGLPNDRFSAERPEGSISTLTIQRTEQRDSAMYRCASSLGGALNTEAFFGQGTRLTVV.

The chain has TRBV28 and TRBJ1-2; D may be TRBD1 (6 bases). Trimming pared 7 bases from V and 6 bases from J, leaving 15 bases between. CDR1 MDHEN and CDR2 SYDVKM come from the germline V gene. The CDR3 contains 13 residues. CDR3 in amino acids: CASIPQGFDGYTF. DNA for the CDR3: TGTGCCAGCATACCACAGGGTTTCGATGGCTACACCTTC.

The table lists this clone with a count of one. The chain uses TRBV2 and TRBJ2-6; 10 bases match TRBD1. CDR1 is SNHLY and CDR2 is FYNNEI in the germline V gene. The CDR3 spans 19 residues. V shed 0 bases and J 3 bases; nucleotides not matched to a gene: 8. The chain's CDR3 is CASSEALRQGAFGANVLTF. The DNA for the CDR3 is TGTGCCAGCAGTGAAGCGCTTCGACAGGGGGCGTTTGGGGCCAACGTCCTGACTTTC.

This chain links TRBV28 with TRBJ2-5; D is undetermined. Germline V gene data show CDR1 as MDHEN and CDR2 as SYDVKM. V was trimmed by 5 bases and J by 1 base, leaving 8 bases between them. CDR3 length: 13 residues. DNA for the CDR3: TGTGCCAGCAGTACCTCGACCCAAGAGACCCAGTACTTC. Its protein product is CASSTSTQETQYF.

The V gene is TRBV2, the J gene TRBJ1-4; 9 positions match TRBD1. Trimming took 4 bases from V and 4 from J; bases not matched to a gene: 10. There are 17 residues in the CDR3. Germline CDR1 SNHLY, CDR2 FYNNEI. The CDR3 sequence: CASSGRGQGVFNEKLFF. The CDR3 DNA sequence: TGTGCCAGCAGTGGGCGGGGACAGGGCGTTTTTAATGAAAAACTGTTTTTT.

The rearrangement links TRBV5-1 to TRBJ2-1, with D perhaps matching TRBD1 or TRBD2 (6 bases each). CDR3 size: 16 residues. The germline V and J ends were trimmed by 4 bases and 4 bases, with 18 bases remaining between them. Germline lookup yields CDR1 SGHRS and CDR2 YFSETQ. This CDR3 reads CASSLGRGTGYNEQFF. CDR3 DNA: TGCGCCAGCAGCCTCGGTAGGGGGACTGGGTACAATGAGCAGTTCTTC.

J is TRBJ2-7 and V is TRBV6-5; no clear D. The CDR3 runs to 15 residues. V dropped 2 bases and J dropped 2 bases, with 13 bases sitting between them. Germline values: CDR1 MNHEY, CDR2 SVGAGI. CDR3: CASSYGFGLPYEQYF. For the CDR3, the DNA is TGTGCCAGCAGTTACGGGTTCGGGCTCCCCTACGAGCAGTACTTC.

In DNA form, the CDR3 reads TGTGCCAGCAGCACCCGGGACAGGACTCCTGGAAACACCATATATTTT. Amino acids: CASSTRDRTPGNTIYF. V gene TRBV4-2 combines with J gene TRBJ1-3; the match to TRBD1 covers 8 bases. The V gene's germline CDR1 is LGHNA and CDR2 YNFKEQ. The CDR3 consists of 16 residues. V dropped 5 bases and J dropped 2; count of bases not matched to a gene: 8.

CDR3 DNA sequence: TGTGCCAGCAGCTTCCAGGCTAGCGGGATGGGGGTTGGCGCCTACAATGAGCAGTTCTTC. Protein product: CASSFQASGMGVGAYNEQFF. The chain carries TRBV9 and TRBJ2-1, with 9 bases aligning to TRBD2. The V segment lost 4 bases and the J segment 2 bases; nucleotides outside the gene matches: 19. This CDR3 has 20 residues. Germline values: CDR1 SGDLS, CDR2 YYNGEE.

J is TRBJ1-6 and V is TRBV19; 8 bases are shared with TRBD1. Germline-derived CDR1 and CDR2 are LNHDA and SQIVND (reference sequence). CDR3 length: 14 residues. Trimming took 10 bases from V and 7 from J; bases not matched to a gene: 9. DNA for the CDR3: TGTGCCACCGGGGGGCGACAGGGGAATTCACCCCTCCACTTT. Protein sequence: CATGGRQGNSPLHF.

The chain carries TRBV7-9 and TRBJ1-6; D call uncertain. Trimming shortened V by 1 base and J by 7 bases, and 11 bases separated the two germline ends. This CDR3 comprises 15 residues. In germline, CDR1 is SEHNR, CDR2 FQNEAQ (reference sequence). The CDR3 reads CASSLGVDPNSPLHF. The CDR3 nucleotides are TGTGCCAGCAGCTTAGGGGTAGACCCAAATTCACCCCTCCACTTT.

The chain combines TRBV5-6 with TRBJ2-5, with 14 bases that match TRBD2. Trimming took 0 bases from V and 5 from J; bases not matched to a gene: 3. Per germline, CDR1 SGHDT and CDR2 YYEEEE. The CDR3 contains 16 residues. The CDR3: CASSLAGTSGGETQYF. The CDR3 DNA reads TGTGCCAGCAGCTTGGCCGGGACTAGCGGGGGCGAGACCCAGTACTTC.

The table lists this clone with a few counts. The chain has TRBV6-5 and TRBJ1-1; possible D gene TRBD1, 6 bases. Germline V gives CDR1 MNHEY, CDR2 SVGAGI. The CDR3 has 13 amino acids. The V end was cut by 6 bases, the J end by 1 base, with 9 bases between. Written as DNA, the CDR3 is TGTGCCAGCAGCCCACAGGGGAACACTGAAGCTTTCTTT. Protein sequence: CASSPQGNTEAFF.